Listed below are T cell receptor beta chains from one sample, sequenced in a study of shared clonotypes between healthy human individuals. This table comes from immunoSEQ multiplex PCR, and its TCRdb copy is limited to in-frame clones, with some not included. The sample contains around 1,900,000 clones, roughly 93% of which appear only once. Sequenced: naive CD8+ T cells from PBMCs. The receptors here all came from a man aged 18 to 29 in good health. Some clones in this sample may be carry-over from other donors' samples. Each CDR3 is given with its conserved first and last residue. The order of the fields is CDR3 DNA, CDR3 protein, clone size, J gene, D gene, V gene. The D gene is left open where the match is weak. Only some rows state a clone size, as once, few, many or a class for expanded clones.

cdr3_nt: TGTGCCATCAGTGACCGTGCCGGGACAGGACTCTACGAGCAGTACTTC
cdr3_aa: CAISDRAGTGLYEQYF
clone_size: .
j_call: TRBJ2-7
d_call: TRBD1
v_call: TRBV10-3

cdr3_nt: TGTGCCAGCAGTCCTACAGGGGAGCCTTGGAATGAGCAGTTCTTC
cdr3_aa: CASSPTGEPWNEQFF
clone_size: .
j_call: TRBJ2-1
d_call: TRBD1
v_call: TRBV27

cdr3_nt: TGTGCCAGCAGAGAGTGGGAAGGAGAGACCCAGTACTTC
cdr3_aa: CASREWEGETQYF
clone_size: .
j_call: TRBJ2-5
d_call: .
v_call: TRBV28

cdr3_nt: TGTGCCAGCAGCTTTGCACAGGGTCCTGCAACTAATGAAAAACTGTTTTTT
cdr3_aa: CASSFAQGPATNEKLFF
clone_size: .
j_call: TRBJ1-4
d_call: .
v_call: TRBV7-6

cdr3_nt: TGTGCCAGCAGTTATATAGCGGGAGGGGTTTCCTACGAGCAGTACTTC
cdr3_aa: CASSYIAGGVSYEQYF
clone_size: .
j_call: TRBJ2-7
d_call: TRBD2
v_call: TRBV6-6

cdr3_nt: TGTGCCAGCAGTTCGATGGGTCAGCCCCAGCATTTT
cdr3_aa: CASSSMGQPQHF
clone_size: .
j_call: TRBJ1-5
d_call: .
v_call: TRBV27

cdr3_nt: TGTGCCAGTAGTTACACAGGGTGGGGACAGCCCCAGCATTTT
cdr3_aa: CASSYTGWGQPQHF
clone_size: .
j_call: TRBJ1-5
d_call: .
v_call: TRBV19

cdr3_nt: TGTGCCAGCAGTTTGGCCCACACTAGCGTGAGGGAGCAGTACTTC
cdr3_aa: CASSLAHTSVREQYF
clone_size: .
j_call: TRBJ2-7
d_call: TRBD2
v_call: TRBV27

cdr3_nt: TGTGCCAGCAGCGATGGACAGGGGGTATACCTCGAGCAGTACTTC
cdr3_aa: CASSDGQGVYLEQYF
clone_size: .
j_call: TRBJ2-7
d_call: TRBD1
v_call: TRBV7-9

cdr3_nt: TGCGCCAGCAGTGAGTGGGGACAGGGGGAAGACATTCAGTACTTC
cdr3_aa: CASSEWGQGEDIQYF
clone_size: once
j_call: TRBJ2-4
d_call: TRBD1
v_call: TRBV10-2

cdr3_nt: TGTGCCAGCAGCTTAGGGGGGACAGGAGCCTACGAGCAGTACTTC
cdr3_aa: CASSLGGTGAYEQYF
clone_size: .
j_call: TRBJ2-7
d_call: TRBD1
v_call: TRBV7-9

cdr3_nt: TGTGCCAGCAGTGACAACGGGAGGGCCGGCGATGAGCAGTTCTTC
cdr3_aa: CASSDNGRAGDEQFF
clone_size: .
j_call: TRBJ2-1
d_call: TRBD2
v_call: TRBV6-4

cdr3_nt: TGTGCCAGCAGCGTGATGCCGGGGGTAGGGAGTGGCGAGCAGTTCTTC
cdr3_aa: CASSVMPGVGSGEQFF
clone_size: .
j_call: TRBJ2-1
d_call: .
v_call: TRBV7-3

cdr3_nt: TGTGCCAGCAGTTACTCGGCGGGAGATTACGAGCAGTACTTC
cdr3_aa: CASSYSAGDYEQYF
clone_size: .
j_call: TRBJ2-7
d_call: TRBD2
v_call: TRBV6-5

cdr3_nt: TGTGCCAGCAGTTCTAGGAAGGGACTGCGCACCGGGGAGCTGTTTTTT
cdr3_aa: CASSSRKGLRTGELFF
clone_size: .
j_call: TRBJ2-2
d_call: .
v_call: TRBV9

cdr3_nt: TGTGCCAGCAGGCCCAACCTCAGAACGGGGCCCACCTACGAGCAGTACTTC
cdr3_aa: CASRPNLRTGPTYEQYF
clone_size: .
j_call: TRBJ2-7
d_call: .
v_call: TRBV28

cdr3_nt: TGTGCCAGCAGTTATAGCGGGAGCACAGATACGCAGTATTTT
cdr3_aa: CASSYSGSTDTQYF
clone_size: .
j_call: TRBJ2-3
d_call: TRBD2
v_call: TRBV27

cdr3_nt: TGTGCCATCAGCCGGACAGGGGATGGTATTGAGACCCAGTACTTC
cdr3_aa: CAISRTGDGIETQYF
clone_size: .
j_call: TRBJ2-5
d_call: TRBD1
v_call: TRBV10-3

cdr3_nt: TGCAGCGTTGAGGCAGGGAACACCGGGGAGCTGTTTTTT
cdr3_aa: CSVEAGNTGELFF
clone_size: .
j_call: TRBJ2-2
d_call: .
v_call: TRBV29-1

cdr3_nt: TGTGCCAGCAGTTACCTGGGACAGGGAGGCGAGACCCAGTACTTC
cdr3_aa: CASSYLGQGGETQYF
clone_size: .
j_call: TRBJ2-5
d_call: TRBD1
v_call: TRBV6-6

cdr3_nt: TGTGCCAGCAGCCCGCCCTCCACTGAAGCTTTCTTT
cdr3_aa: CASSPPSTEAFF
clone_size: few
j_call: TRBJ1-1
d_call: .
v_call: TRBV9

cdr3_nt: TGTGCCAGCAGTGACCCGGACAGGGGATACACCGGGGAGCTGTTTTTT
cdr3_aa: CASSDPDRGYTGELFF
clone_size: .
j_call: TRBJ2-2
d_call: TRBD1
v_call: TRBV27

cdr3_nt: TGTGCCAGCAGGGGCCCAGGAAACACCATATATTTT
cdr3_aa: CASRGPGNTIYF
clone_size: .
j_call: TRBJ1-3
d_call: .
v_call: TRBV6-5

cdr3_nt: TGTGCCAGCACCGGGACAGGGGGCTTTTTGGAAAAACTGTTTTTT
cdr3_aa: CASTGTGGFLEKLFF
clone_size: .
j_call: TRBJ1-4
d_call: TRBD1
v_call: TRBV2

cdr3_nt: TGTGCCAGCAGCCCGCTAGCGGGAGAACAATACAATGAGCAGTTCTTC
cdr3_aa: CASSPLAGEQYNEQFF
clone_size: .
j_call: TRBJ2-1
d_call: TRBD2
v_call: TRBV7-9

cdr3_nt: TGTGCCACCAGGCGGGCAGGGCCGGGAGAGACCCAGTACTTC
cdr3_aa: CATRRAGPGETQYF
clone_size: .
j_call: TRBJ2-5
d_call: .
v_call: TRBV27

cdr3_nt: TGTGCCAGCAGCCAAGTCGTTTGGAGCGGGAGGGCCGGTGGGGCCAACGTCCTGACTTTC
cdr3_aa: CASSQVVWSGRAGGANVLTF
clone_size: .
j_call: TRBJ2-6
d_call: TRBD2
v_call: TRBV14

cdr3_nt: TGTGCCAGCAGCCAGATGAACACCGGGGAGCTGTTTTTT
cdr3_aa: CASSQMNTGELFF
clone_size: .
j_call: TRBJ2-2
d_call: .
v_call: TRBV14

cdr3_nt: TGTGCCAGCAGCGTAGCCGACAGCCTAAATGGCTACACCTTC
cdr3_aa: CASSVADSLNGYTF
clone_size: .
j_call: TRBJ1-2
d_call: .
v_call: TRBV9

cdr3_nt: TGTGCCTGGAGTGTTCGGGTTTCGCGGACTGAAGCTTTCTTT
cdr3_aa: CAWSVRVSRTEAFF
clone_size: .
j_call: TRBJ1-1
d_call: .
v_call: TRBV30

cdr3_nt: TGTGCCAGCAGCCAAGATAGTCTGGCAGGGGTAATCTACGAGCAGTACTTC
cdr3_aa: CASSQDSLAGVIYEQYF
clone_size: .
j_call: TRBJ2-7
d_call: .
v_call: TRBV4-2

cdr3_nt: TGTGCCAGCAGTGAATGGTTATCGTACGAGCAGTACTTC
cdr3_aa: CASSEWLSYEQYF
clone_size: .
j_call: TRBJ2-7
d_call: .
v_call: TRBV6-1

cdr3_nt: TGTGCCAGCAGTTTATTCGCGAGACAGGGCACAGATACGCAGTATTTT
cdr3_aa: CASSLFARQGTDTQYF
clone_size: .
j_call: TRBJ2-3
d_call: .
v_call: TRBV27

cdr3_nt: TGTGCCATCCAAAGGTCTAGCGGGAGTTACCAAGAGACCCAGTACTTC
cdr3_aa: CAIQRSSGSYQETQYF
clone_size: .
j_call: TRBJ2-5
d_call: TRBD2
v_call: TRBV27

cdr3_nt: TGTGCCAGTTTAGGACTAGCGGGAGCCTACACCGGGGAGCTGTTTTTT
cdr3_aa: CASLGLAGAYTGELFF
clone_size: .
j_call: TRBJ2-2
d_call: TRBD2
v_call: TRBV19

cdr3_nt: TGCAGCGTAGAAACAGGGGTTACTGAAGCTTTCTTT
cdr3_aa: CSVETGVTEAFF
clone_size: .
j_call: TRBJ1-1
d_call: TRBD1
v_call: TRBV29-1

cdr3_nt: TGCGCCAGCAGCTTAGATCCCCCCGAAGGGAATGAGCAGTTCTTC
cdr3_aa: CASSLDPPEGNEQFF
clone_size: .
j_call: TRBJ2-1
d_call: .
v_call: TRBV5-1

cdr3_nt: TGTGCCAGCAGCTTAGCGGTCGGGAGCCTCTACGAGCAGTACTTC
cdr3_aa: CASSLAVGSLYEQYF
clone_size: .
j_call: TRBJ2-7
d_call: .
v_call: TRBV7-2

cdr3_nt: TGTGCCAGCAGGACCAATCAGACTTACTCCTACGAGCAGTACTTC
cdr3_aa: CASRTNQTYSYEQYF
clone_size: .
j_call: TRBJ2-7
d_call: .
v_call: TRBV7-9